This T cell receptor (beta chain) was found in a study of cytomegalovirus exposure and HLA in healthy donors. To note about this clone: As yet, its antigen is unknown.

Using immunoSEQ multiplex PCR, the repertoire was profiled, and TCRdb retains in-frame clones only, with some absent. Of 110,000 or so clones in the sample, about 94% are singletons; the top ten hold roughly 0.67%. Per the germline V gene, CDR1 is SGHRS and CDR2 is YFSETQ. This CDR3 contains 15 residues. The V segment lost 4 bases and the J segment 9 bases; nucleotides outside the gene matches: 11. Whole-study findings and limits: Reports showed the classifier diagnosing cytomegalovirus status with high specificity and sensitivity.

The TCR originated in a woman younger than 35 in good health and CMV-seronegative. The gene calls are TRBV5-1 and TRBJ2-1, with 9 bases identical to TRBD2. The sample comprised PBMCs. The CDR3 protein is CASSLGLALEVEQFF. Here the CDR3 DNA reads TGCGCCAGCAGCCTGGGACTAGCCTTGGAAGTTGAGCAGTTCTTC.